This T cell receptor (beta chain) originates from a study of blood T cell repertoires in COVID-19. The overall study: Samples of COVID-19 (acute and convalescent) were obtained from the United States, Italy and Spain. Nucleic acid was either cDNA or gDNA, and it came from T cells, B-cell-depleted T cells, or PBMCs.

The CDR3 is 13 amino acids. Trimming left V 3 bases short and J 4 bases short, with 9 bases between. Seattle patients were enrolled while actively infected and followed longitudinally. Original analysis: Reference gene primer amplification gave nucleated cell count estimates. The method was immunoSEQ multiplex PCR; TCRdb's version includes in-frame clones alone and lacks a portion of them. That table gives V, J and clone size, and the DNA gave D and trimming. The top ten hold over 5% of the sample, which has about 260,000 clones, approximately 86% seen once. The TCR originated in a woman aged 55-75 years with COVID-19, enrolled during active disease. What was sequenced was peripheral blood. This chain links TRBV12-3 or TRBV12-4 with TRBJ1-2; D is uncertain. The CDR3, as DNA: TGTGCCAGCAGTTTGGGCTGGCCCTATGGCTACACCTTC. It codes for CASSLGWPYGYTF.